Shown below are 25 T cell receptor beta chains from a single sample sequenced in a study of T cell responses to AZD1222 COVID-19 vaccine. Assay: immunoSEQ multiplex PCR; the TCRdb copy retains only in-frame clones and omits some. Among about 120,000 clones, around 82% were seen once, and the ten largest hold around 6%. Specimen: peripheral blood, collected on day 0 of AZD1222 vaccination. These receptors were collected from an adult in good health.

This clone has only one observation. In DNA, the CDR3 is TGCAGTGCTAGTGGGTTACTGGGCAGGGTGACCCAGTACTTC. Protein: CSASGLLGRVTQYF. The gene calls are TRBV20-1 and TRBJ2-5, with a possible D match to TRBD1 (5 bases). Trimming removed 3 bases from V and 7 bases from J, with 18 bases in between. CDR3 length equals 14 residues. CDR1 is DFQATT, CDR2 SNEGSKA, per germline (reference sequence).

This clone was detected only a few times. CDR3 residues: CASSLIQDYEQYF. The CDR3 region has the DNA TGTGCCAGCAGCCTTATACAGGACTACGAGCAGTACTTC. This chain uses TRBV14 with TRBJ2-7, with D possibly being TRBD1 (5 bases). Germline V lookup: CDR1 SGHDN, CDR2 FVKESK. The CDR3 covers 13 residues. The V and J ends lost 4 bases and 3 bases respectively, with 10 bases between them.

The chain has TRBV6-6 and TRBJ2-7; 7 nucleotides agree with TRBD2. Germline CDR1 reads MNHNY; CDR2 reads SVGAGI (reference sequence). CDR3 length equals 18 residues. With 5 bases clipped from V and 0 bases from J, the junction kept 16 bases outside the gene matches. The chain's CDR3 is CASSLILTRLADSYEQYF. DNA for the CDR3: TGTGCCAGCAGTCTCATATTAACAAGACTAGCCGACTCCTACGAGCAGTACTTC.

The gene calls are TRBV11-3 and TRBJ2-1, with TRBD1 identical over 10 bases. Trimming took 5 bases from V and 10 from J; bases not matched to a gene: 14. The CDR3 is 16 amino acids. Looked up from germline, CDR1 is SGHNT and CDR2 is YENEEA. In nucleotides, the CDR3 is TGTGCCAGCAGCCCGCTTCCGGGGACAGGGGCTTGGGAGCAGTTCTTC. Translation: CASSPLPGTGAWEQFF. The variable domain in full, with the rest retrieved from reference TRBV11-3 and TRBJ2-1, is EAGVVQSPRYKIIEKKQPVAFWCNPISGHNTLYWYLQNLGQGPELLIRYENEEAVDDSQLPKDRFSAERLKGVDSTLKIQPAELGDSAVYLCASSPLPGTGAWEQFFGPGTRLTVL.

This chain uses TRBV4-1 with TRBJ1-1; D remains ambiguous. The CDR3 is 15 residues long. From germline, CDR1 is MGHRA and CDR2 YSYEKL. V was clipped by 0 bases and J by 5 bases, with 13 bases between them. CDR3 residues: CASSQDELRDTEAFF. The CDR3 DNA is TGCGCCAGCAGCCAAGATGAATTGAGGGATACTGAAGCTTTCTTT.

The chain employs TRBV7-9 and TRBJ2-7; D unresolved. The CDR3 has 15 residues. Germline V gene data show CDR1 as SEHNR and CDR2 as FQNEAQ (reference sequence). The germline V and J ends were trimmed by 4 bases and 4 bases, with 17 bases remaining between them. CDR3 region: CASSSLRGYLYEQYF. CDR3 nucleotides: TGTGCCAGCAGCTCCTTACGAGGCTACTTGTACGAGCAGTACTTC.

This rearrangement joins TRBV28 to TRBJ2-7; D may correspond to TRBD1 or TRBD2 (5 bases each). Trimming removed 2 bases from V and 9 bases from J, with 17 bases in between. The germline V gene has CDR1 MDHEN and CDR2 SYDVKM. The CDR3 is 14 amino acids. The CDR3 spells CASSLGGLGSWQYF. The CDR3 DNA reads TGTGCCAGCAGTTTAGGGGGTCTGGGATCATGGCAGTACTTC.

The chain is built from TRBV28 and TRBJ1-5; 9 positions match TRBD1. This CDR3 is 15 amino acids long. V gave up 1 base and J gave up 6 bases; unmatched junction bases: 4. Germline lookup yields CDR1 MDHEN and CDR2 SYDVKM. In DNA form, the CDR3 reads TGTGCCAGCAGTTTATTTACAGGGGGCAGTCAGCCCCAGCATTTT. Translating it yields CASSLFTGGSQPQHF. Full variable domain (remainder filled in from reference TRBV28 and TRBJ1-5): DVKVTQSSRYLVKRTGEKVFLECVQDMDHENMFWYRQDPGLGLRLIYFSYDVKMKEKGDIPEGYSVSREKKERFSLILESASTNQTSMYLCASSLFTGGSQPQHFGDGTRLSIL.

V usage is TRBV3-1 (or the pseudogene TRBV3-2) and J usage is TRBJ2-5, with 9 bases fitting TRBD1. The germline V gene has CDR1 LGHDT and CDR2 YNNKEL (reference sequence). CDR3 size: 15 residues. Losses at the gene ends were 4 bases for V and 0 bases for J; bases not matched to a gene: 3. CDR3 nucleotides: TGTGCCAGCAGCCCGGGACAGGGCTACCAAGAGACCCAGTACTTC. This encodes CASSPGQGYQETQYF.

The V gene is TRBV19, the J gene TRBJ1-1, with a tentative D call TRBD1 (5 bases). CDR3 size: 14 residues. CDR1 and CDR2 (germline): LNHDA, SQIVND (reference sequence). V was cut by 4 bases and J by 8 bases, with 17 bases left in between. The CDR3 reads CASSKPRGAGEAFF. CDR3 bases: TGTGCCAGTAGTAAACCACGGGGCGCAGGGGAAGCTTTCTTT.

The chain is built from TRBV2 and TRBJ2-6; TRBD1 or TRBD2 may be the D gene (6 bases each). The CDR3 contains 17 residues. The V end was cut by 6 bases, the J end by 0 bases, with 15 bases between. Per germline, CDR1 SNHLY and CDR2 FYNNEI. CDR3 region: CASRLGGSYSGANVLTF. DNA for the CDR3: TGTGCCAGCAGGCTCGGGGGCTCATACTCTGGGGCCAACGTCCTGACTTTC.

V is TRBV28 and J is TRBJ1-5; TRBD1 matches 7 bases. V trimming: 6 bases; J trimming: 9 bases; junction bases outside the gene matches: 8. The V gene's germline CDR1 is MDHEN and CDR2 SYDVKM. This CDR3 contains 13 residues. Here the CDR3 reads CASRGDSVGPQHF. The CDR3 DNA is TGTGCCAGCAGGGGGGACAGCGTAGGGCCCCAGCATTTT.

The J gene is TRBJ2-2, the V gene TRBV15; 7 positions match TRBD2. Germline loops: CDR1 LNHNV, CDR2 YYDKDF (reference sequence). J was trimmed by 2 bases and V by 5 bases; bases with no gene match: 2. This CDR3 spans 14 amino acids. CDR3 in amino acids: CATSGTKNTGELFF. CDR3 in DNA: TGTGCCACCAGCGGGACTAAAAACACCGGGGAGCTGTTTTTT.

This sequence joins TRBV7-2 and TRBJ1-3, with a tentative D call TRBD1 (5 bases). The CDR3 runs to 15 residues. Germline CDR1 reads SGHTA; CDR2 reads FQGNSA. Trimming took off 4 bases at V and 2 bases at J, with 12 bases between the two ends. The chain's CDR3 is CASSSGSGAGNTIYF. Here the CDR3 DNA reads TGTGCCAGCAGCTCAGGGTCGGGTGCTGGAAACACCATATATTTT.

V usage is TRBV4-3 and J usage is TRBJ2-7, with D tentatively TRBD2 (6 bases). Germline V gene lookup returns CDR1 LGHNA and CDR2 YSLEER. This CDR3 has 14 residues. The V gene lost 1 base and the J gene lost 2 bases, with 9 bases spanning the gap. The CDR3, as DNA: TGCGCCAGCAGCCAAGGTAGCGGAGCCTACGAGCAGTACTTC. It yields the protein CASSQGSGAYEQYF.

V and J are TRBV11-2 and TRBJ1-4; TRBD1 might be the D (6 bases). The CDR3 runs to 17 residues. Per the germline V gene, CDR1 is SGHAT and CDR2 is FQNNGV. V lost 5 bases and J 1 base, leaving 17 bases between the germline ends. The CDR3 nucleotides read TGTGCCAGCAGCCCCCAGACAGGATTCGTAACTAATGAAAAACTGTTTTTT. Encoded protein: CASSPQTGFVTNEKLFF.

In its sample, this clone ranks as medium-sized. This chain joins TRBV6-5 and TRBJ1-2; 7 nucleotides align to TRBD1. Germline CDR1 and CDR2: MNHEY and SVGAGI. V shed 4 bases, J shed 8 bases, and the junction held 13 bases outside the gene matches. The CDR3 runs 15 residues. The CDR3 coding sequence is TGTGCCAGCAGTTGGAAAACAGGGGTCCCAGGAGGCTACACCTTC. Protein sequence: CASSWKTGVPGGYTF.

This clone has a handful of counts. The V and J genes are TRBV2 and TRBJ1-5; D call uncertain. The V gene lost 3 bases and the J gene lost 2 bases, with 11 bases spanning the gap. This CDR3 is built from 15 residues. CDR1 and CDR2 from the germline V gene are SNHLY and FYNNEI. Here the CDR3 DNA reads TGTGCCAGCAGTGAGGGCCCCAAGGGCAATCAGCCCCAGCATTTT. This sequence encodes CASSEGPKGNQPQHF.

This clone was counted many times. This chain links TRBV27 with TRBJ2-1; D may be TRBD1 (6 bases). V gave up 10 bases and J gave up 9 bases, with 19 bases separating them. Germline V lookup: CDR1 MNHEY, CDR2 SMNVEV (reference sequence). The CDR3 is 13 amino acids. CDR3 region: CAIGQTVWGEQFF. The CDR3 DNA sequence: TGTGCCATCGGACAGACCGTTTGGGGTGAGCAGTTCTTC.

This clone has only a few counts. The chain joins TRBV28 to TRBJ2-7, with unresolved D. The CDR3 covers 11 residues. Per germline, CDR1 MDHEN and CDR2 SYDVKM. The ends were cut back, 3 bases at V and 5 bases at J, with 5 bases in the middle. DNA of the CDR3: TGTGCCAGCAGTTTCCGTGACGAGCAGTACTTC. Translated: CASSFRDEQYF. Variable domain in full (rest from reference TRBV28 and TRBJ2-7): DVKVTQSSRYLVKRTGEKVFLECVQDMDHENMFWYRQDPGLGLRLIYFSYDVKMKEKGDIPEGYSVSREKKERFSLILESASTNQTSMYLCASSFRDEQYFGPGTRLTVT.

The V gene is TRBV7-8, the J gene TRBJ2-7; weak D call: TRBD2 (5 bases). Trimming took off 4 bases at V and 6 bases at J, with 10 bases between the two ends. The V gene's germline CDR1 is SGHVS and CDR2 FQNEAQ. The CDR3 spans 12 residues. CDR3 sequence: CASSYSAGEQYF. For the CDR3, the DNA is TGTGCCAGCAGCTACAGCGCGGGCGAGCAGTACTTC.

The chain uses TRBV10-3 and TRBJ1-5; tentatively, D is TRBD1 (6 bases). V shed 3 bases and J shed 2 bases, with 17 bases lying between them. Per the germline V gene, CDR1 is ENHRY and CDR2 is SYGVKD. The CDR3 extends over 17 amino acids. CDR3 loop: CAISDLGGGVGNQPQHF. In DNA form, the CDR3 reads TGTGCCATCAGTGACTTAGGAGGGGGAGTCGGCAATCAGCCCCAGCATTTT.

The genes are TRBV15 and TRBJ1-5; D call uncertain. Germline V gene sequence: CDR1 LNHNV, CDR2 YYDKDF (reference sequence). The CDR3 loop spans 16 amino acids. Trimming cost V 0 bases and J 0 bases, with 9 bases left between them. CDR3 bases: TGTGCCACCAGCAGAGATATCGCCTATAGCAATCAGCCCCAGCATTTT. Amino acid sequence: CATSRDIAYSNQPQHF.

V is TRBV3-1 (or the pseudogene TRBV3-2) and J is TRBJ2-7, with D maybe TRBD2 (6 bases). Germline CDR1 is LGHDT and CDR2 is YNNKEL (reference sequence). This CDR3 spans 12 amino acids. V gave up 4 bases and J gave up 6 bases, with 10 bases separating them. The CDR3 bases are TGTGCCAGCAGCCCGGTGGGGGGCGAGCAGTACTTC. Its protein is CASSPVGGEQYF.

CDR3 DNA: TGTGCCAGCAGCCGGGGACTAGCGGTTCCCTACGAGCAGTACTTC. It codes for CASSRGLAVPYEQYF. The chain uses TRBV7-8 and TRBJ2-7, with 11 positions matching TRBD2. Germline V gene lookup returns CDR1 SGHVS and CDR2 FQNEAQ. J lost 2 bases, V lost 5 bases, and 5 bases had no gene match. This CDR3 is built from 15 residues.